Below, 24 T cell receptor beta chains from the same sample are listed, as sequenced in a study of blood T cell repertoires in COVID-19. Here immunoSEQ multiplex PCR was the method, and the copy in TCRdb shows in-frame clones only, minus some. The data contain about 250,000 clones, 80% to 90% of them singletons. Sequences were obtained from PBMCs or T cells enriched from blood (not recorded which). These receptors were obtained from a woman younger than 35 who had recovered from COVID-19.

The chain couples TRBV19 to TRBJ1-1, with 8 bases matching TRBD1. The CDR3 runs 15 residues. CDR1 is LNHDA and CDR2 is SQIVND in the germline V gene (reference sequence). The junction had 5 bases not matched to a gene; V was cut back by 5 bases and J by 0 bases. The CDR3 is CASSPRTGMNTEAFF. CDR3 DNA: TGTGCCAGTAGTCCGAGGACAGGGATGAACACTGAAGCTTTCTTT.

The chain is built from TRBV5-6 and TRBJ1-2, with 7 bases that match TRBD1. V shed 4 bases, J shed 4 bases, and the junction held 4 bases outside the gene matches. Germline loops: CDR1 SGHDT, CDR2 YYEEEE. This CDR3 is built from 13 residues. CDR3 sequence: CASSNQGVYGYTF. DNA for the CDR3: TGTGCCAGCAGCAATCAGGGGGTCTATGGCTACACCTTC.

The V call is TRBV3-1 (or the pseudogene TRBV3-2), the J call TRBJ1-1; no clear D gene. With 0 bases removed from V and 4 bases from J, the gap between germline ends came to 12 bases. The CDR3 contains 15 residues. Germline CDR1 reads LGHDT; CDR2 reads YNNKEL (reference sequence). The chain's CDR3 is CASSQDNLRLTEAFF. CDR3 DNA: TGTGCCAGCAGCCAAGATAATCTAAGACTCACTGAAGCTTTCTTT.

This chain uses TRBV29-1 with TRBJ2-2; no reliable D call. V lost 3 bases, J lost 6 bases, and 5 bases lay in between. Per germline, CDR1 SQVTM and CDR2 ANQGSEA. This CDR3 spans 11 amino acids. In DNA form, the CDR3 reads TGCAGCGTTGAGGGCTCCGGGGAGCTGTTTTTT. The encoded protein is CSVEGSGELFF.

V is TRBV6-5 and J is TRBJ2-6, with 7 bases identical to TRBD2. There are 12 residues in the CDR3. Trimming at V came to 4 bases and at J to 14 bases, leaving 5 bases not matched to a gene. Per the germline V gene, CDR1 is MNHEY and CDR2 is SVGAGI. CDR3 DNA sequence: TGTGCCAGCAGTTCTGGGACTACACTCCTGACTTTC. Encoded protein: CASSSGTTLLTF.

A few counts support this clone. One end of the junction does not line up with germline, which may come from a read error. V is TRBV5-1 and J is TRBJ2-2; possibly TRBD2 for D (5 bases). The CDR3 has 16 residues. The germline V gene has CDR1 SGHRS and CDR2 YFSETQ. CDR3 nucleotides: TGCGCCAGCAGCCCGTCTGGGCGGGCGAAAACCGGGGAGCTGTTTTTT. Amino acid sequence: CASSPSGRAKTGELFF.

This clone was observed a single time. The chain recombines TRBV6-5 with TRBJ1-1, with 9 bases matching TRBD1. CDR1 is MNHEY and CDR2 is SVGAGI in the germline V gene. The CDR3 contains 16 residues. V dropped 0 bases and J dropped 6; count of bases not matched to a gene: 8. The CDR3 bases are TGTGCCAGCAGTTACTCCAAGGGACAGGGTAACGCTGAAGCTTTCTTT. Encoded protein: CASSYSKGQGNAEAFF.

This chain links TRBV6-5 with TRBJ2-2; possible D gene TRBD1, 5 bases. Per germline, CDR1 MNHEY and CDR2 SVGAGI. The V end lost 6 bases, the J end lost 0 bases, and 11 bases lay between the germline ends. This CDR3 is built from 15 residues. The CDR3 reads CASRHDRPNTGELFF. Written as DNA, the CDR3 is TGTGCCAGCAGACATGACAGACCGAACACCGGGGAGCTGTTTTTT.

This clone appeared once. The chain couples TRBV27 to TRBJ2-3, with D tentatively TRBD1 (6 bases). The CDR3 loop spans 15 amino acids. Deletions cut 5 bases from V and 4 bases from J, with 16 bases between. In germline, CDR1 is MNHEY, CDR2 SMNVEV (reference sequence). The CDR3 DNA follows: TGTGCCAGCAGTCCAAGGACAGCCGTGGCAGATACGCAGTATTTT. Its translation: CASSPRTAVADTQYF.

This chain joins TRBV19 and TRBJ1-1; perhaps TRBD1 as D (5 bases). In germline, CDR1 is LNHDA, CDR2 SQIVND (reference sequence). The CDR3 loop spans 15 amino acids. V was cut by 7 bases and J by 0 bases, with 15 bases left in between. The CDR3 DNA reads as TGTGCCAGTAACCCAAGGGGCAGATTGAACACTGAAGCTTTCTTT. Protein product: CASNPRGRLNTEAFF.

This chain joins TRBV13 and TRBJ1-1, with TRBD1 matching over 7 bases. The CDR3 runs to 14 residues. Germline CDR1 PRHDT, CDR2 FYEKMQ (reference sequence). The trim removed 7 bases at V and 4 bases at J, leaving 9 bases unmatched. The CDR3 nucleotides are TGTGCCAGCAACCTACAGGGGCTCCTCACTGAAGCTTTCTTT. The encoded protein is CASNLQGLLTEAFF. The whole variable domain, filled in from reference TRBV13 and TRBJ1-1, reads AAGVIQSPRHLIKEKRETATLKCYPIPRHDTVYWYQQGPGQDPQFLISFYEKMQSDKGSIPDRFSAQQFSDYHSELNMSSLELGDSALYFCASNLQGLLTEAFFGQGTRLTVV.

This sequence joins TRBV11-2 and TRBJ2-5; 7 nucleotides align to TRBD1. The CDR3 runs 15 residues. With 1 base clipped from V and 1 base from J, the junction kept 3 bases outside the gene matches. CDR1 is SGHAT, CDR2 FQNNGV, per germline. CDR3 in DNA: TGTGCCAGCAGCTTAGGTGGGACAGTCCAAGAGACCCAGTACTTC. Translating gives CASSLGGTVQETQYF.

The gene calls are TRBV10-3 and TRBJ2-2; 7 bases match TRBD1. Trimming at V came to 4 bases and at J to 3 bases, leaving 11 bases not matched to a gene. Germline V lookup: CDR1 ENHRY, CDR2 SYGVKD. This CDR3 is built from 17 residues. CDR3 sequence reads: CAISGRKGGADTGELFF. CDR3 in DNA: TGTGCCATCAGTGGAAGGAAAGGGGGCGCGGACACCGGGGAGCTGTTTTTT.

The V and J genes are TRBV6-5 and TRBJ2-1; tentative D call: TRBD1 (5 bases). This CDR3 region has 14 residues. V was cut by 7 bases and J by 2 bases, with 12 bases left in between. Germline CDR1 is MNHEY and CDR2 is SVGAGI. The CDR3, as DNA: TGTGCCAGCATGGGGCCTTTAGCCTACAATGAGCAGTTCTTC. It specifies CASMGPLAYNEQFF.

This chain links TRBV5-6 with TRBJ1-5; possibly TRBD1 for D (6 bases). V gave up 1 base and J gave up 10 bases, with 12 bases separating them. The CDR3 runs to 13 residues. Germline V CDR1 and CDR2: SGHDT, YYEEEE. The CDR3 nucleotides are TGTGCCAGCAGCTTGCGGGGGGGCCACCCCCAGCATTTT. It yields the protein CASSLRGGHPQHF. The whole variable domain, remainder taken from reference TRBV5-6 and TRBJ1-5, is DAGVTQSPTHLIKTRGQQVTLRCSPKSGHDTVSWYQQALGQGPQFIFQYYEEEERQRGNFPDRFSGHQFPNYSSELNVNALLLGDSALYLCASSLRGGHPQHFGDGTRLSIL.

The CDR3 nucleotides read TGTGCCAGCAGTCCCGCCGGACAGGGGATGAACTATGGCTACACCTTC. Amino acid sequence: CASSPAGQGMNYGYTF. J is TRBJ1-2 and V is TRBV27; 9 bases fit TRBD1. Looked up from germline, CDR1 is MNHEY and CDR2 is SMNVEV (reference sequence). J gave up 2 bases and V 5 bases, and 9 bases lay outside the gene matches. CDR3 length: 16 amino acids.

V and J are TRBV28 and TRBJ2-2; 8 bases line up with TRBD2. CDR3 length equals 14 residues. CDR1 is MDHEN, CDR2 SYDVKM, per germline. V dropped 5 bases and J dropped 1; count of bases not matched to a gene: 0. The CDR3 DNA sequence: TGTGCCAGCAGTGCGGGGGGGAACACCGGGGAGCTGTTTTTT. It encodes CASSAGGNTGELFF.

The chain joins TRBV5-1 to TRBJ1-4; D gene ambiguous. The CDR3 is 12 residues long. Trimming took 4 bases from V and 8 from J, leaving 9 bases between them. Germline V gene sequence: CDR1 SGHRS, CDR2 YFSETQ. The CDR3 sequence is CASSALGEKLFF. Written as DNA, the CDR3 is TGCGCCAGCAGCGCACTAGGGGAAAAACTGTTTTTT.

The chain is built from TRBV5-1 and TRBJ2-1, with 7 bases that match TRBD2. The CDR3 is made up of 16 amino acids. The J segment lost 0 bases and the V segment lost 5 bases, leaving 8 bases of the junction unmatched. CDR1 SGHRS and CDR2 YFSETQ come from the germline V gene. The chain's CDR3 is CASSPTGGSSYNEQFF. The CDR3 bases are TGCGCCAGCAGTCCAACGGGGGGAAGCTCCTACAATGAGCAGTTCTTC. Based on the CDR3 plus reference TRBV5-1 and TRBJ2-1, the full variable domain is KAGVTQTPRYLIKTRGQQVTLSCSPISGHRSVSWYQQTPGQGLQFLFEYFSETQRNKGNFPGRFSGRQFSNSRSEMNVSTLELGDSALYLCASSPTGGSSYNEQFFGPGTRLTVL.

The chain joins TRBV29-1 to TRBJ1-1; D gene uncertain. Trimming removed 4 bases at V and 5 bases at J, with 5 bases between. CDR3 length: 10 residues. Germline V lookup: CDR1 SQVTM, CDR2 ANQGSEA. The CDR3 spells CSVVGTEAFF. CDR3 nucleotides: TGCAGCGTTGTCGGGACTGAAGCTTTCTTT.

This chain uses TRBV19 with TRBJ2-7, with 8 positions matching TRBD1. The CDR3 has 16 amino acids. Germline trimming cut 1 base from V and 4 bases from J; bases unmatched to any gene: 9. Germline V gives CDR1 LNHDA, CDR2 SQIVND (reference sequence). The CDR3 DNA reads TGTGCCAGTAGTATAGTTCCGACGCAGGGGGCATACGAGCAGTACTTC. Encoded protein: CASSIVPTQGAYEQYF.

J is TRBJ1-2 and V is TRBV5-1; TRBD1 matches at 9 bases. The CDR3 contains 15 residues. Trimming cost V 6 bases and J 6 bases; bases outside gene matches: 12. The germline V gene has CDR1 SGHRS and CDR2 YFSETQ. The CDR3 coding sequence is TGCGCCAGCATGGCAACCGGGACAGGGTTGCATGGCTACACCTTC. Its protein product is CASMATGTGLHGYTF.

The chain carries TRBV6-1 and TRBJ1-2; D gene uncertain. Looked up from germline, CDR1 is MNHNS and CDR2 is SASEGT. V lost 3 bases, J lost 2 bases, and 4 bases lay in between. The CDR3 runs to 12 residues. CDR3 sequence: CASSDLNYGYTF. In DNA, the CDR3 is TGTGCCAGCAGTGATTTAAACTATGGCTACACCTTC.

This clone was recorded only once. The chain recombines TRBV3-1 (or the pseudogene TRBV3-2) with TRBJ2-7; D uncertain. The CDR3 runs to 13 residues. Germline assignment: CDR1 LGHDT and CDR2 YNNKEL (reference sequence). Trimming left V 4 bases short and J 5 bases short, with 12 bases between. CDR3 in amino acids: CASSPWQDNEQYF. CDR3 bases: TGTGCCAGCAGCCCCTGGCAAGATAACGAGCAGTACTTC.